This T cell receptor (beta chain) emerged from a study of cytotoxic CD8 clonotypes in ibrutinib-treated CLL. Study findings and constraints: Clonality was higher at ibrutinib response and returned toward baseline at progression. Samples were collected at differing times from sustained-remission and progressing patients.

The protocol was immunoSEQ multiplex PCR, while the TCRdb copy is restricted to in-frame clones and leaves out a portion. This sample carries 100,000 to 150,000 clones, 70% to 90% of them seen once, and the ten largest clones take about 2%. For this clone: Its antigen is still unknown.

The CDR3 covers 16 residues. Trimming left V 3 bases short and J 6 bases short, with 17 bases between. Germline CDR1 reads SEHNR; CDR2 reads FQNEAQ (reference sequence). Here the sequenced sample was PBMCs, taken after 24 months of ibrutinib treatment. This TCR derives from a human donor with chronic lymphocytic leukemia. The gene calls are TRBV7-9 and TRBJ1-4; no firm D call. In DNA, the CDR3 is TGTGCCAGCAGCTTGATGGAGGGCCGAAGTCATGAAAAACTGTTTTTT. Translation: CASSLMEGRSHEKLFF.